This T cell receptor (beta chain) was retrieved from a study of cytomegalovirus exposure and HLA in healthy donors. Looking at the study overall: Inside one of the first data releases sat around 86 million unique TCRs taken from HLA-typed donors.

Use of 60 Vbeta and 13 Jbeta primers characterized the PCR. The repertoire was sequenced with immunoSEQ multiplex PCR; TCRdb's copy has only in-frame clones and lacks some. The sample includes 150,000 or so clones, approximately 81% of them seen just once. On this clone: Its antigen is as yet unknown.

Findings and limits, study-wide: The productive fraction for most TCR beta V segments was about 87% or about 30% in an earlier analysis. In a later analysis, a missense DCLRE1C variant was linked to TCR beta V- and J-gene trimming. As a later analysis showed, several of the most significant clusters appeared to be linked to common viral pathogens.

The V end was cut by 5 bases, the J end by 4 bases, with 17 bases between. Germline CDR1 and CDR2: SEHNR and FQNEAQ (reference sequence). The CDR3 runs to 15 residues. This TCR was recovered from a boy aged 2-15 years in good health and CMV-seronegative. V is TRBV7-9 and J is TRBJ1-1; D might be TRBD1 (6 bases). The sample consisted of PBMCs. For the CDR3, the DNA is TGTGCCAGCAGCCCGTACAGGGCAAGGTTCACTGAAGCTTTCTTT. Translated: CASSPYRARFTEAFF.